These 23 T cell receptor beta chains originate from one sample sequenced in a study of neurological immune-mediated disorders. TCRdb called the 5' RACE reads again in MiXCR, with one record for every CDR3 protein. Altogether roughly 39,000 distinct CDR3 sequences are present, nearly 5% being singletons, with the ten largest covering around 9.7%. Material: CD4+ T cells from blood. The receptors derive from a man aged 18 to 29 in good health.

This clonotype was observed many times. The rearrangement links TRBV7-2 to TRBJ1-2; D call uncertain. The CDR3 extends over 14 amino acids. V shed 2 bases and J shed 3 bases, with 10 bases lying between them. Per germline, CDR1 SGHTA and CDR2 FQGNSA. The CDR3 DNA is TGTGCCAGCAGCTTACTACCAGGCCACTATGGCTACACCTTC. Amino acids: CASSLLPGHYGYTF.

At least ten counts were recorded for this clonotype. This chain joins TRBV5-5 and TRBJ1-5; D not certain. This CDR3 has 16 amino acids. Germline V lookup: CDR1 SGHKS, CDR2 YYEKEE (reference sequence). Trimming left V 2 bases short and J 0 bases short, with 12 bases between. The CDR3 protein is CASSFRQNPSNQPQHF. The CDR3 nucleotides are TGTGCCAGCAGCTTCCGGCAGAATCCTAGCAATCAGCCCCAGCATTTT. Combining the CDR3 with reference TRBV5-5 and TRBJ1-5 gives the whole variable domain DAGVTQSPTHLIKTRGQQVTLRCSPISGHKSVSWYQQVLGQGPQFIFQYYEKEERGRGNFPDRFSARQFPNYSSELNVNALLLGDSALYLCASSFRQNPSNQPQHFGDGTRLSIL.

This clonotype was observed at least ten times. The V gene is TRBV5-1, the J gene TRBJ2-3; D possibly corresponds to TRBD2 (6 bases). CDR1 is SGHRS, CDR2 YFSETQ, per germline. The CDR3 loop spans 15 amino acids. V shed 0 bases and J shed 6 bases, with 14 bases lying between them. The CDR3, as DNA: TGCGCCAGCAGCTTGGTAATGCCAGGGAGGGATACGCAGTATTTT. It is translated as CASSLVMPGRDTQYF.

In this sample, this clonotype turned up many times. V usage is TRBV9 and J usage is TRBJ2-5, with D possibly called TRBD1 or TRBD2 (6 bases each). The CDR3 is made up of 15 amino acids. The V and J ends lost 2 bases and 2 bases respectively, with 13 bases between them. The germline V gene encodes CDR1 SGDLS and CDR2 YYNGEE. CDR3 protein: CASSVSGGPQETQYF. The CDR3 bases are TGTGCCAGCAGCGTCTCCGGGGGCCCTCAAGAGACCCAGTACTTC.

In its sample, this clonotype was seen many times. CDR3 DNA: TGCGCCAGCAGCCAATTCGGGCCCCCTCACCAAGAGACCCAGTACTTC. Its translation is CASSQFGPPHQETQYF. The V and J genes are TRBV4-3 and TRBJ2-5, with D unresolved. Germline CDR1 is LGHNA and CDR2 is YSLEER. Trimming removed 2 bases from V and 0 bases from J, with 13 bases in between. This CDR3 spans 16 amino acids.

At least ten counts were recorded for this clonotype. The V and J genes are TRBV12-3 or TRBV12-4 and TRBJ2-2, with D hard to call. V gave up 2 bases and J gave up 7 bases, with 2 bases separating them. The CDR3 contains 11 residues. The CDR3 spells CASSLLGELFF. DNA of the CDR3: TGTGCCAGCAGTTTACTCGGGGAGCTGTTTTTT.

This clonotype occurred many times. The J gene is TRBJ1-1, the V gene TRBV14; D ambiguous. Looked up from germline, CDR1 is SGHDN and CDR2 is FVKESK. This CDR3 has 13 amino acids. Between the trimmed V and J ends, which lost 1 base and 8 bases, there was a span of 11 bases. The chain's CDR3 is CASSQVFAGEAFF. The CDR3 DNA follows: TGTGCCAGCAGCCAAGTTTTTGCGGGGGAAGCTTTCTTT.

The chain couples TRBV24-1 to TRBJ2-1; 7 bases map to TRBD2. The CDR3 covers 16 residues. Germline V gene lookup returns CDR1 KGHDR and CDR2 SFDVKD. J gave up 3 bases and V 6 bases, and 10 bases lay outside the gene matches. CDR3 DNA: TGTGCCACCAGTTACCCTGGTGGGGAGGGCTACAATGAGCAGTTCTTC. Translation: CATSYPGGEGYNEQFF.

This clonotype appeared many times. This chain links TRBV7-9 with TRBJ2-7, with 7 bases identical to TRBD1. The trim removed 4 bases at V and 0 bases at J, leaving 9 bases unmatched. Per germline, CDR1 SEHNR and CDR2 FQNEAQ (reference sequence). The CDR3 has 16 amino acids. The CDR3 sequence: CASSSAGTVSSYEQYF. The CDR3 bases are TGTGCCAGCAGCTCCGCCGGGACAGTGAGCTCCTACGAGCAGTACTTC.

This clonotype was recorded at least ten times. V is TRBV20-1 and J is TRBJ2-1; TRBD2 aligns across 8 bases. After removal of 8 bases from V and 4 bases from J, the junction contained 13 bases not matched to a gene. Germline-derived CDR1 and CDR2 are DFQATT and SNEGSKA (reference sequence). The CDR3 covers 15 residues. Written as DNA, the CDR3 is TGCAGTACCAAAAGTGAGGCGGGGGGTTACAATGAGCAGTTCTTC. Protein sequence: CSTKSEAGGYNEQFF.

There are many counts of this clonotype. The chain combines TRBV29-1 with TRBJ2-2, with D perhaps matching TRBD1 or TRBD2 (5 bases each). The CDR3 is 14 amino acids. Germline V gives CDR1 SQVTM, CDR2 ANQGSEA. Trimming took off 6 bases at V and 0 bases at J, with 11 bases between the two ends. The CDR3 loop reads CSVPGRTNTGELFF. In DNA, the CDR3 is TGCAGCGTACCGGGACGGACGAACACCGGGGAGCTGTTTTTT.

This clonotype has ten or more counts. This could be a read error, since a much larger clone is one nucleotide away. The chain carries TRBV3-1 and TRBJ1-1, with a possible D match to TRBD1 (5 bases). CDR3 length equals 15 residues. CDR1 and CDR2 from the germline V gene are LGHDT and YNNKEL (reference sequence). The chain's CDR3 is CVSSPYGRVNTEAFF. The CDR3 DNA sequence: TGTGTCAGCAGCCCGTACGGCAGGGTGAACACTGAAGCTTTCTTT.

In this sample, this clonotype turned up many times. This sequence joins TRBV27 and TRBJ2-5; TRBD2 matches at 14 bases. Trimming took 5 bases from V and 1 from J; bases not matched to a gene: 6. Germline loops: CDR1 MNHEY, CDR2 SMNVEV (reference sequence). The CDR3 totals 17 residues. CDR3 loop: CASSLGLAGGIQETQYF. DNA of the CDR3: TGTGCCAGCAGTCTAGGACTAGCGGGGGGAATCCAAGAGACCCAGTACTTC.

This clonotype was recorded many times. This chain joins TRBV5-1 and TRBJ1-2; TRBD1 might be the D (6 bases). CDR1 is SGHRS, CDR2 YFSETQ, per germline. CDR3 length: 14 amino acids. Trimming cost V 4 bases and J 6 bases, with 16 bases left between them. In DNA, the CDR3 is TGCGCCAGCAGCCGTCTCAGACAGGAGGATGGCTACACCTTC. This codes for CASSRLRQEDGYTF. Full variable domain (remainder filled in from reference TRBV5-1 and TRBJ1-2): KAGVTQTPRYLIKTRGQQVTLSCSPISGHRSVSWYQQTPGQGLQFLFEYFSETQRNKGNFPGRFSGRQFSNSRSEMNVSTLELGDSALYLCASSRLRQEDGYTFGSGTRLTVV.

This clonotype came up many times. This chain connects TRBV11-2 to TRBJ1-3, with D possibly TRBD1 on 6 matching bases. Germline V gives CDR1 SGHAT, CDR2 FQNNGV. The CDR3 has 14 amino acids. The V gene lost 8 bases and the J gene lost 0 bases, with 11 bases spanning the gap. CDR3 nucleotides: TGTGCCAGCCGACAGGAGCTCTCTGGAAACACCATATATTTT. Translated, it gives CASRQELSGNTIYF.

At least ten counts were recorded for this clonotype. This rearrangement joins TRBV18 to TRBJ1-5; perhaps TRBD1 as D (5 bases). V was cut by 4 bases and J by 7 bases, with 11 bases left in between. The CDR3 is 13 residues long. In germline, CDR1 is KGHSH, CDR2 LQKENI. The CDR3 is CASSHEGLQPQHF. The CDR3 nucleotides are TGTGCCAGCTCACATGAGGGACTCCAGCCCCAGCATTTT.

The sample holds many counts of this clonotype. The gene calls are TRBV19 and TRBJ2-2; no definite D call. V was clipped by 0 bases and J by 3 bases, with 5 bases between them. This CDR3 has 14 residues. Germline assignment: CDR1 LNHDA and CDR2 SQIVND (reference sequence). The CDR3 here is CASSIDRDTGELFF. The CDR3 DNA reads as TGTGCCAGTAGTATAGATCGGGACACCGGGGAGCTGTTTTTT.

This clonotype came up many times. The chain joins TRBV7-2 to TRBJ1-6; no clear D gene. V was cut by 1 base and J by 7 bases, with 8 bases left in between. The CDR3 contains 14 residues. Germline CDR1 and CDR2: SGHTA and FQGNSA. The CDR3 loop is CASSLGSGNSPLHF. The CDR3, as DNA: TGTGCCAGCAGCTTAGGATCGGGGAATTCACCCCTCCACTTT.

This clonotype was detected many times. The chain carries TRBV15 and TRBJ2-1; 13 nucleotides agree with TRBD2. The CDR3 length is 16 residues. Germline V gives CDR1 LNHNV, CDR2 YYDKDF (reference sequence). V lost 5 bases and J lost 9; bases outside the gene matches: 10. CDR3: CATSRRLAGGAGEQFF. The CDR3 coding sequence is TGTGCCACCAGCCGAAGACTAGCGGGGGGTGCTGGTGAGCAGTTCTTC.

This clonotype came up many times. The V call is TRBV3-1, the J call TRBJ1-3, with D possibly matching TRBD1 (5 bases). This CDR3 has 15 residues. Trimming left V 4 bases short and J 2 bases short, with 12 bases between. Germline V gives CDR1 LGHDT, CDR2 YNNKEL (reference sequence). CDR3 amino acids: CASSLPPGAGNTIYF. CDR3 nucleotide sequence: TGTGCCAGCAGCCTACCGCCGGGGGCTGGAAACACCATATATTTT.

This clonotype was recorded many times. J is TRBJ2-5 and V is TRBV20-1; D gene ambiguous. Deletions cut 1 base from V and 2 bases from J, with 11 bases between. CDR3 size: 14 residues. Germline CDR1 is DFQATT and CDR2 is SNEGSKA (reference sequence). The CDR3 is CSARVPGGQETQYF. The CDR3 region has the DNA TGCAGTGCTAGAGTACCCGGTGGGCAAGAGACCCAGTACTTC.

This clonotype showed up many times. The V call is TRBV10-3, the J call TRBJ1-1; D is ambiguous. Trimming cost V 3 bases and J 5 bases, with 10 bases left between them. The CDR3 loop spans 13 amino acids. Germline V gene data show CDR1 as ENHRY and CDR2 as SYGVKD. CDR3 loop: CAISDILATEAFF. CDR3 in DNA: TGTGCCATCAGTGACATACTTGCGACTGAAGCTTTCTTT.

This clonotype came up many times. This chain joins TRBV29-1 and TRBJ1-1, with TRBD1 as a possible D gene (5 bases). Germline V gene sequence: CDR1 SQVTM, CDR2 ANQGSEA. Trimming left V 6 bases short and J 6 bases short, with 17 bases between. The CDR3 loop spans 13 amino acids. The CDR3 region is CSVDSWAGAEAFF. The CDR3 DNA follows: TGCAGCGTCGACTCCTGGGCGGGGGCTGAAGCTTTCTTT.